The 14 T cell receptor beta chains given below trace back to one sample, sequenced in a study of T cells in Graves' hyperthyroidism and ophthalmopathy. RNA transcripts were the template for amplifying TCR beta CDR3 regions. Primed by the HTBI set, a first-round RT-PCR was run on the TCR CDR3. TCRdb reanalysed the multiplex PCR reads using MiXCR and keeps one entry per CDR3 protein. In the table there are some 620,000 distinct CDR3 sequences, 16% of which are singletons. The material sequenced was blood. All receptors derive from a woman aged 25 to 39 with Graves' hyperthyroidism.

The sample holds many counts of this clonotype. The chain joins TRBV12-3 or TRBV12-4 to TRBJ2-3; TRBD2 might be the D (5 bases). V lost 8 bases and J lost 1, with 10 bases in between. This CDR3 spans 13 amino acids. The CDR3 DNA is TGTGCCAGCGAGGGCCCAGGCACAGATACGCAGTATTTT. It yields the protein CASEGPGTDTQYF.

This clonotype was seen only once. The V gene is TRBV27, the J gene TRBJ2-7; 7 bases match TRBD1. Germline-derived CDR1 and CDR2 are MNHEY and SMNVEV (reference sequence). V trimming: 5 bases; J trimming: 3 bases; junction bases outside the gene matches: 10. The CDR3 runs 15 residues. CDR3 DNA: TGTGCCAGCAGTCCGCCCAGGACAGGATTCTACGAGCAGTACTTC. Its protein is CASSPPRTGFYEQYF.

This clonotype was detected many times. The CDR3 spells CASSYGTGLSNEQFF. DNA for the CDR3: TGTGCCAGCAGTTATGGTACAGGGCTATCCAATGAGCAGTTCTTC. The V call is TRBV28, the J call TRBJ2-1; maybe TRBD1 (6 bases). The V and J ends lost 4 bases and 6 bases respectively, with 16 bases between them. CDR3 length equals 15 residues. Germline V gene lookup returns CDR1 MDHEN and CDR2 SYDVKM.

This clonotype was found a few times. The rearrangement links TRBV30 to TRBJ1-5, with 7 bases that match TRBD1. V shed 4 bases, J shed 9 bases, and the junction held 9 bases outside the gene matches. The CDR3 is 13 amino acids. Germline assignment: CDR1 GTSNPN and CDR2 SVGIG (reference sequence). The CDR3 DNA reads TGTGCCTGGAATGGACAGGCCCTCGGGCCCCAGCATTTT. Translated: CAWNGQALGPQHF.

This clonotype was counted at least ten times. J is TRBJ2-5 and V is TRBV28; 11 bases fit TRBD1. The trim removed 5 bases at V and 5 bases at J, leaving 4 bases unmatched. Germline V gene lookup returns CDR1 MDHEN and CDR2 SYDVKM. The CDR3 length is 14 residues. The DNA of the CDR3 is TGTGCCAGCAGTAACCGGGACAGGGGGGAGACCCAGTACTTC. It is translated as CASSNRDRGETQYF.

This clonotype was seen a few times. CDR3 in amino acids: CASSQRDRSGYEQYF. The DNA of the CDR3 is TGTGCCAGCAGCCAAAGGGACAGGTCGGGGTACGAGCAGTACTTC. This chain links TRBV3-1 with TRBJ2-7; 8 bases are shared with TRBD1. J was trimmed by 4 bases and V by 2 bases; bases with no gene match: 7. The CDR3 is made up of 15 amino acids. CDR1 is LGHDT, CDR2 YNNKEL, per germline (reference sequence).

The chain uses TRBV4-1 and TRBJ2-7, with TRBD1 matching 8 bases. Germline V gene sequence: CDR1 MGHRA, CDR2 YSYEKL. The CDR3 is 15 residues long. The J segment lost 4 bases and the V segment lost 3 bases, leaving 8 bases of the junction unmatched. Here the CDR3 reads CASSQPRGRFYEQYF. The CDR3 DNA follows: TGCGCCAGCAGCCAGCCCAGGGGGCGCTTTTACGAGCAGTACTTC.

About this clonotype: Sequence at one end of the junction differs from germline and may be a read error. The chain couples TRBV18 to TRBJ1-5; weak D call: TRBD1 (6 bases). This CDR3 contains 14 residues. Germline V gene lookup returns CDR1 KGHSH and CDR2 LQKENI. CDR3 sequence (DNA): TGTGCCCGCTCACCTTACAGGGGCAATCAGCCCCAGCATTTT. Translated: CARSPYRGNQPQHF.

This clonotype was detected many times. The genes are TRBV28 and TRBJ1-6; a possible D gene is TRBD1 (6 bases). From germline, CDR1 is MDHEN and CDR2 SYDVKM. The CDR3 consists of 14 residues. V shed 7 bases and J shed 7 bases, with 14 bases lying between them. The CDR3 DNA follows: TGTGCCAGCACTTCGACAGGAGCAAATTCACCCCTCCACTTT. This codes for CASTSTGANSPLHF.

This clonotype was detected many times. The chain has TRBV29-1 and TRBJ1-2, with D maybe TRBD1 (5 bases). The CDR3 length is 13 residues. Trimming stripped 6 bases from V and 7 bases from J, with 18 bases between. Germline assignment: CDR1 SQVTM and CDR2 ANQGSEA. CDR3 amino acids: CSVGQGDRRGYTF. CDR3 nucleotide sequence: TGCAGCGTCGGACAAGGAGATAGGCGTGGCTACACCTTC.

This clonotype was found many times. The V gene is TRBV28, the J gene TRBJ1-4; TRBD1 agrees at 8 bases. The V gene end was trimmed by 1 base and the J gene end by 4 bases; junction bases not matched to a gene: 8. From germline, CDR1 is MDHEN and CDR2 SYDVKM. This CDR3 is built from 17 residues. CDR3 protein: CASSLSRGTGFNEKLFF. CDR3 DNA: TGTGCCAGCAGTTTATCAAGGGGGACAGGCTTTAATGAAAAACTGTTTTTT. The whole variable domain, remainder taken from reference TRBV28 and TRBJ1-4, is DVKVTQSSRYLVKRTGEKVFLECVQDMDHENMFWYRQDPGLGLRLIYFSYDVKMKEKGDIPEGYSVSREKKERFSLILESASTNQTSMYLCASSLSRGTGFNEKLFFGSGTQLSVL.

J is TRBJ2-2 and V is TRBV19, with 10 nucleotides matching TRBD2. The CDR3 spans 16 residues. Losses at the gene ends were 4 bases for V and 8 bases for J; bases not matched to a gene: 10. CDR1 is LNHDA and CDR2 is SQIVND in the germline V gene (reference sequence). CDR3 coding DNA: TGTGCCAGTAGTACGGTAGCGGGAGGCATCCGAGGGGAGCTGTTTTTT. Its translation is CASSTVAGGIRGELFF.

This clonotype was found many times. CDR3 amino acids: CSATLTDTQYF. CDR3 nucleotides: TGCAGTGCTACTCTCACAGATACGCAGTATTTT. J is TRBJ2-3 and V is TRBV20-1; no clear D gene. V lost 4 bases, J lost 2 bases, and 4 bases lay in between. Germline CDR1 and CDR2: DFQATT and SNEGSKA (reference sequence). The CDR3 has 11 residues.

The chain combines TRBV6-1 with TRBJ2-3; D not certain. CDR3 length: 15 amino acids. Germline CDR1 is MNHNS and CDR2 is SASEGT. V was clipped by 2 bases and J by 2 bases, with 11 bases between them. Here the CDR3 DNA reads TGTGCCAGCAGTGAAAAGGGTTGGGACACAGATACGCAGTATTTT. Protein product: CASSEKGWDTDTQYF.